These T cell receptor beta chains were read from a single sample in a study of CD8 T cells in ankylosing spondylitis. TCRdb re-derived calls from the 5' RACE reads in MiXCR, one entry per CDR3 protein. The table has around 94,000 distinct CDR3 sequences, more than 8.5% seen once; the top ten hold under 35%. The sequenced material came from blood, either unsorted or a sorted T cell fraction (not recorded which). All receptors derive from a male donor with ankylosing spondylitis. Each CDR3 is given with its conserved first and last residue. D genes are given only for firm matches. Rows give clone size only sometimes, using once, few, many, or a class for an expanded clone.

cdr3_nt cdr3_aa j_call d_call v_call clone_size
TGTGCCAGCAGCGCTCCGACTAGGGACACCGGGGAGCTGTTTTTT CASSAPTRDTGELFF TRBJ2-2 NA TRBV7-8 many
TGTGCCAGCAGCTTAGCCGAAGCTTTGGATACGCAGTATTTT CASSLAEALDTQYF TRBJ2-3 NA TRBV7-9 few
TGTGCCAGCAGTAACGGGCCCTACGAGCAGTACTTC CASSNGPYEQYF TRBJ2-7 NA TRBV12-3/TRBV12-4 many
TGTGCCAGCAGTTTAGCGGTAGGAGGACAGGTTGAGCAAGAGACCCAGTACTTC CASSLAVGGQVEQETQYF TRBJ2-5 TRBD1 TRBV12-3/TRBV12-4 many
TGTGCCAGCAGCCCACTAGCGGGAGGGCCCAATGAGCAGTTCTTC CASSPLAGGPNEQFF TRBJ2-1 TRBD2 TRBV14 NA
TGTGCCAGCAACGGAGGGACTAGCGACAATGAGCAGTTCTTC CASNGGTSDNEQFF TRBJ2-1 TRBD2 TRBV12-3/TRBV12-4 few
TGTGCCAGCAGTTTAGGGTCAGCAAACATTCAGTACTTC CASSLGSANIQYF TRBJ2-4 NA TRBV12-3/TRBV12-4 many
TGCGCCAGCACCCTTGGGAGGGGGACTGAAGCTTTCTTT CASTLGRGTEAFF TRBJ1-1 NA TRBV5-1 many
TGCGCCAGCAGCTTGGTTGGGCCAACCTACGAGCAGTACTTC CASSLVGPTYEQYF TRBJ2-7 NA TRBV5-1 few
TGCAGTGCTAGATCGGGACAGCAAGACACTGAAGCTTTCTTT CSARSGQQDTEAFF TRBJ1-1 TRBD1 TRBV20-1 many
TGTGCCACCAGCAGAGATAGTACTAGCGGAATCACAGATACGCAGTATTTT CATSRDSTSGITDTQYF TRBJ2-3 TRBD2 TRBV15 many
TGTGCCAGCAGCCAAGATCCCAGCAGTAACTATGGCTACACCTTC CASSQDPSSNYGYTF TRBJ1-2 NA TRBV3-1 few
TGTGCCAGCAGCTCCGGAGTCTATGGCTACACCTTC CASSSGVYGYTF TRBJ1-2 NA TRBV7-8 many
TGTGCCACCAGCCCCCGGGACTTCTCGAGGGGGGATGAGCAGTTCTTC CATSPRDFSRGDEQFF TRBJ2-1 NA TRBV24-1 NA
TGCAGCGTTACCGGGTTCCAAACTTACAATGAGCAGTTCTTC CSVTGFQTYNEQFF TRBJ2-1 NA TRBV29-1 NA
TGTGCCAGCAGTGAATTTCGGGAGGAGGTTTACAATGAGCAGTTCTTC CASSEFREEVYNEQFF TRBJ2-1 TRBD2 TRBV25-1 many
TGCAGTGCTAGAGATTCACAGGGGGCGCTTGAGACCCAGTACTTC CSARDSQGALETQYF TRBJ2-5 TRBD1 TRBV20-1 many
TGTGCCAGCAGCTTAGGGGCGCTGTACCAAGAGACCCAGTACTTC CASSLGALYQETQYF TRBJ2-5 NA TRBV7-9 few
TGTGCCAGCAGCCGGCCGGAGGTTCTGTACAATGAGCAGTTCTTC CASSRPEVLYNEQFF TRBJ2-1 NA TRBV13 NA
TGCGCCAGCAGCGGCTCCCCTCTAGGGACCGGAGCCTACGAGCAGTACTTC CASSGSPLGTGAYEQYF TRBJ2-7 NA TRBV5-1 NA
TGTGCCAGCAGCCCGGATTCCTACAATGAGCAGTTCTTC CASSPDSYNEQFF TRBJ2-1 NA TRBV7-2 many
TGCGCCACCATGGGGTGGACAGGGGATGGCTACACCTTC CATMGWTGDGYTF TRBJ1-2 TRBD1 TRBV10-2 few
TGTGCCAGCAGCCGCGGAGCGAATGAGCAGTTCTTC CASSRGANEQFF TRBJ2-1 NA TRBV4-2 many
TGTGCCAGCAGCTTCCCCTTGACAGGGTACGACTATGGCTACACCTTC CASSFPLTGYDYGYTF TRBJ1-2 TRBD1 TRBV7-9 many
TGTGCCAGCAGCCAAGAAGGCGCAAATCAGCCCCAGCATTTT CASSQEGANQPQHF TRBJ1-5 NA TRBV4-2 many
TGTGCCAGCAGTTTAAGTAGGTTCTCGCACTCTGGGGCCAACGTCCTGACTTTC CASSLSRFSHSGANVLTF TRBJ2-6 NA TRBV27 many
TGTGCCATCAGGGGACAGGGCATAAACACCGGGGAGCTGTTTTTT CAIRGQGINTGELFF TRBJ2-2 TRBD1 TRBV10-3 few
TGCAGTGCTAGAGATTGGGCTGGACTAGCTTCTCCCTACGAGCAGTACTTC CSARDWAGLASPYEQYF TRBJ2-7 TRBD2 TRBV20-1 few
TGCGCCAGCAGCCAAGGATCTAGCGGGCCCTACGAGCAGTACTTC CASSQGSSGPYEQYF TRBJ2-7 TRBD2 TRBV4-1 few
TGCAGCGTTGAGGACACCTACTATGGCTACACCTTC CSVEDTYYGYTF TRBJ1-2 NA TRBV29-1 few
TGTGCCAGTAGTATAGGGGGGAATCAGCCCCAGCATTTT CASSIGGNQPQHF TRBJ1-5 NA TRBV19 many
TGTGCCAGCAGTCCCACGGTCCTCGTCGGGGAGGAGCAGTTCTTC CASSPTVLVGEEQFF TRBJ2-1 NA TRBV6-1 many
TGTGCCAGCAGCCTGCCTAGCGGGAGGAGCTCCTACGAGCAGTACTTC CASSLPSGRSSYEQYF TRBJ2-7 TRBD2 TRBV13 few
TGTGCCATCCAGGGAAGGACTGAAGCTTTCTTT CAIQGRTEAFF TRBJ1-1 NA TRBV21-1 many
TGTGCCAGCACCATTCCGAATATAGCGGGTTTCTACAATGAGCAGTTCTTC CASTIPNIAGFYNEQFF TRBJ2-1 TRBD2 TRBV7-9 NA
TGTGCCAGCAGTTTAGGCAGGGCGGGTCAGCCCCAGCATTTT CASSLGRAGQPQHF TRBJ1-5 NA TRBV12-3/TRBV12-4 NA
TGCGCCAGCAGCTGGACAGGGGTGGATGAGCAGTTCTTC CASSWTGVDEQFF TRBJ2-1 TRBD1 TRBV5-1 many
TGTGCCAGCAGCCTAATCGACAGGGGGAGACCTGCTACTAGCACAGATACGCAGTATTTT CASSLIDRGRPATSTDTQYF TRBJ2-3 TRBD1 TRBV11-2 few
TGTGCCACAGGAGTTAGCGGGAGCTCCTACAATGAGCAGTTCTTC CATGVSGSSYNEQFF TRBJ2-1 TRBD2 TRBV24-1 NA
TGTGCCAGCAGCTTAAGTGGGACAGGGGTCAATGAGCAGTTCTTC CASSLSGTGVNEQFF TRBJ2-1 TRBD1 TRBV7-6 NA